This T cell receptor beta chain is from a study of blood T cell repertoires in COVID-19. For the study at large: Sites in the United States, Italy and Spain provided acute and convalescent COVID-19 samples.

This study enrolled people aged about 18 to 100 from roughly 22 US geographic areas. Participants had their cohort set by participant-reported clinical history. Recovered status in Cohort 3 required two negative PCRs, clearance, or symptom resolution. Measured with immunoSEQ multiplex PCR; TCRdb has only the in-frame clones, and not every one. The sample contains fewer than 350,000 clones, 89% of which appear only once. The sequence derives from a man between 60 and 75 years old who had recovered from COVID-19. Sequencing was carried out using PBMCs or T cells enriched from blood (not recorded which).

CDR3: CASSIWEGSGEQYF. As DNA, the CDR3 is TGTGCCAGCAGCATATGGGAGGGTTCTGGCGAGCAGTACTTC. The chain combines TRBV3-1 (or the pseudogene TRBV3-2) with TRBJ2-7; TRBD2 matches 7 bases. Per the germline V gene, CDR1 is LGHDT and CDR2 is YNNKEL (reference sequence). This CDR3 spans 14 amino acids. Unmatched junction bases numbered 10, after V lost 5 bases and J lost 6 bases.